A selection of T cell receptor beta chains follows, all from one sample in a study of CXCR3-negative and CXCR3-positive naive CD8 T cells. TCRdb reprocessed the 5' RACE reads and keeps a single row for each CDR3 protein, giving no DNA. This listing includes under 50,000 distinct CDR3 sequences. The specimen sequenced was naive CXCR3- CD8+ T cells from blood. These receptors were taken from a human donor in good health. Some clones in this sample may be carry-over from other donors' samples. Both conserved end residues are part of each CDR3. The order of the fields is J gene, V gene, CDR3 protein.

TRBJ2-7	TRBV6-1	CASSEVPGAPYEQYF
TRBJ2-1	TRBV24-1	CATSDLPSGNEQFF
TRBJ1-2	TRBV12-3/TRBV12-4	CASRPWAGGYTF
TRBJ2-5	TRBV25-1	CASTYSGQETQYF
TRBJ1-1	TRBV20-1	CSARGRRGPEAFF
TRBJ2-5	TRBV6-2/TRBV6-3	CASSYNSGTGDETQYF
TRBJ1-3	TRBV12-3/TRBV12-4	CASSGGRGNTIYF
TRBJ2-3	TRBV27	CASSFLGGTSTDTQYF
TRBJ2-1	TRBV6-4	CASSDSAGSYNEQFF
TRBJ2-1	TRBV4-2	CASSQEPRGQFF
TRBJ2-1	TRBV28	CASSLDRGNEQFF
TRBJ2-1	TRBV6-6	CASSYYTSGSSYNEQFF
TRBJ2-3	TRBV11-2	CASSLGRSQDPDTQYF
TRBJ2-1	TRBV27	CASSRLTDEQFF
TRBJ2-2	TRBV6-2/TRBV6-3	CASSRAGPTTGELFF
TRBJ2-7	TRBV11-2	CASRPFAAGGSYEQYF
TRBJ2-6	TRBV12-3/TRBV12-4	CASGRDNSGANVLTF